The 20 T cell receptor beta chains in this list originate from one sample, sequenced in a study of cytomegalovirus exposure and HLA in healthy donors. The PCR employed 60 Vbeta primers together with 13 Jbeta primers. Data came from immunoSEQ multiplex PCR; TCRdb stores just in-frame clones and leaves some out. The repertoire holds 200,000 or so clones, with over 65% as singletons. The source material was PBMCs. The receptors shown here come from a boy aged 2 to 10 in good health and CMV-seronegative.

In this sample, this clone turned up once. This chain uses TRBV5-1 with TRBJ1-4; perhaps TRBD1 as D (6 bases). The CDR3 sequence is 13 residues long. Trimming pared 5 bases from V and 8 bases from J, leaving 13 bases between. Germline loops: CDR1 SGHRS, CDR2 YFSETQ. This CDR3 reads CASRAGDWEKLFF. Written as DNA, the CDR3 is TGCGCCAGCAGGGCAGGGGATTGGGAAAAACTGTTTTTT.

The rearrangement uses TRBV30 and TRBJ1-6; TRBD1 is a possible D gene (5 bases). Germline V lookup: CDR1 GTSNPN, CDR2 SVGIG (reference sequence). The V end was cut by 0 bases, the J end by 7 bases, with 16 bases between. CDR3 size: 16 residues. The CDR3 sequence is CAWSVQGGRFNSPLHF. CDR3 DNA sequence: TGTGCCTGGAGTGTTCAGGGAGGGAGATTCAATTCACCCCTCCACTTT.

This clone was observed a handful of times. This chain joins TRBV27 and TRBJ2-7; no reliable D call. This CDR3 has 14 amino acids. The germline V gene has CDR1 MNHEY and CDR2 SMNVEV (reference sequence). V lost 6 bases and J lost 0, with 12 bases in between. CDR3 sequence (DNA): TGTGCCAGCAGCCCCGCCGACACCTCCTACGAGCAGTACTTC. Translated: CASSPADTSYEQYF.

CDR3 DNA: TGTGCCAGCAGCCGCCCACCTTCCTACGAGCAGTACTTC. This translates into CASSRPPSYEQYF. The rearrangement links TRBV7-9 to TRBJ2-5, with D hard to call. The J call may be mistaken, given a closer DNA end match to TRBJ2-7. The CDR3 has 13 amino acids. Germline CDR1 reads SEHNR; CDR2 reads FQNEAQ (reference sequence).

V and J are TRBV19 and TRBJ2-6; TRBD1 agrees at 9 bases. CDR3 length equals 17 residues. The J segment lost 0 bases and the V segment lost 8 bases, leaving 8 bases of the junction unmatched. CDR1 and CDR2 from the germline V gene are LNHDA and SQIVND (reference sequence). The CDR3 nucleotides are TGTGCCAGTGAAACGGGACAGGGCTTCTCTGGGGCCAACGTCCTGACTTTC. This sequence encodes CASETGQGFSGANVLTF.

This rearrangement joins TRBV5-4 to TRBJ2-3; D is possibly TRBD1 (6 bases). The CDR3 runs to 14 residues. V lost 1 base and J lost 2, with 8 bases in between. Looked up from germline, CDR1 is SGHNT and CDR2 is YYREEE (reference sequence). The CDR3 region is CASSLTGTTDTQYF. CDR3 bases: TGTGCCAGCAGCTTGACAGGGACCACAGATACGCAGTATTTT.

The V and J genes are TRBV7-9 and TRBJ2-5; weak D call: TRBD2 (7 bases). The CDR3 runs 15 residues. Trimming pared 0 bases from V and 5 bases from J, leaving 13 bases between. Germline V gene data show CDR1 as SEHNR and CDR2 as FQNEAQ (reference sequence). CDR3 nucleotide sequence: TGTGCCAGCAGCTTAGCGGGGGGGCCCGGCGAGACCCAGTACTTC. Amino acid sequence: CASSLAGGPGETQYF.

The chain is built from TRBV29-1 and TRBJ1-2; 7 nucleotides match TRBD1. This CDR3 region has 12 residues. Per the germline V gene, CDR1 is SQVTM and CDR2 is ANQGSEA. J lost 2 bases, V lost 6 bases, and 3 bases had no gene match. Written as DNA, the CDR3 is TGCAGCGTCGGCAGGGGGAACTATGGCTACACCTTC. This translates into CSVGRGNYGYTF.

The V gene is TRBV7-9, the J gene TRBJ2-2; possibly TRBD1 for D (5 bases). The CDR3 covers 11 residues. CDR1 is SEHNR and CDR2 is FQNEAQ in the germline V gene (reference sequence). V was clipped by 8 bases and J by 7 bases, with 8 bases between them. The CDR3 loop reads CASGAIGELFF. CDR3 coding DNA: TGTGCCAGCGGGGCAATCGGGGAGCTGTTTTTT.

The gene calls are TRBV7-9 and TRBJ2-1; TRBD2 is a possible D gene (6 bases). Germline loops: CDR1 SEHNR, CDR2 FQNEAQ (reference sequence). The CDR3 is 14 residues long. V shed 5 bases and J shed 8 bases, with 16 bases lying between them. The CDR3 DNA reads as TGTGCCAGCAGCCGTAGACTAGGCGAGGATGAGCAGTTCTTC. The encoded protein is CASSRRLGEDEQFF.

This clone was seen more than once but under ten times. Here the CDR3 DNA reads TGTGCCAGTAGTATCGCGACAGGGCTCTACGAGCAGTACTTC. This codes for CASSIATGLYEQYF. This chain links TRBV19 with TRBJ2-7, with TRBD1 matching 7 bases. Germline V gene sequence: CDR1 LNHDA, CDR2 SQIVND (reference sequence). The CDR3 contains 14 residues. J was trimmed by 3 bases and V by 3 bases; bases with no gene match: 5.

The chain links TRBV5-5 to TRBJ1-4; the D gene is possibly TRBD1 (5 bases). In germline, CDR1 is SGHKS, CDR2 YYEKEE (reference sequence). This CDR3 comprises 14 residues. V was pared by 5 bases and J by 8 bases, with 16 bases between. The CDR3 protein is CASSYRTPGEKLFF. The CDR3 bases are TGTGCCAGCAGTTATAGGACACCCGGGGAAAAACTGTTTTTT.

The chain employs TRBV9 and TRBJ2-2; D ambiguous. V lost 2 bases, J lost 6 bases, and 2 bases lay in between. The germline CDR1 and CDR2 sequences are SGDLS and YYNGEE. This CDR3 spans 11 amino acids. CDR3 region: CASSVSGELFF. The CDR3 region has the DNA TGTGCCAGCAGCGTCTCCGGGGAGCTGTTTTTT.

The chain joins TRBV11-2 to TRBJ2-5; D gene unclear. The CDR3 runs 14 residues. Between the trimmed V and J ends, which lost 5 bases and 0 bases, there was a span of 10 bases. Germline V lookup: CDR1 SGHAT, CDR2 FQNNGV. Here the CDR3 reads CASSQASYQETQYF. CDR3 bases: TGTGCCAGCAGCCAGGCCTCCTACCAAGAGACCCAGTACTTC.

J is TRBJ2-1 and V is TRBV7-2, with D perhaps matching TRBD1 (5 bases). The CDR3 consists of 15 residues. Trimming cost V 4 bases and J 8 bases, with 18 bases left between them. The V gene's germline CDR1 is SGHTA and CDR2 FQGNSA. DNA for the CDR3: TGTGCCAGCAGCTCTGTGGGGCCCGGTGTATATGAGCAGTTCTTC. The encoded protein is CASSSVGPGVYEQFF.

J is TRBJ1-2 and V is TRBV19, with D tentatively TRBD1 (6 bases). CDR3 length equals 14 residues. Germline V gives CDR1 LNHDA, CDR2 SQIVND (reference sequence). Trimming took 1 base from V and 6 from J, leaving 12 bases between them. CDR3 sequence (DNA): TGTGCCAGTAGTATAGGAGGGGGGGGAGATGGCTACACCTTC. It is translated as CASSIGGGGDGYTF.

V gene TRBV6-1 combines with J gene TRBJ2-2, with 8 bases lining up with TRBD1. The CDR3 totals 16 residues. V gave up 2 bases and J gave up 6 bases; unmatched junction bases: 8. Germline CDR1 is MNHNS and CDR2 is SASEGT. CDR3 in DNA: TGTGCCAGCAGTGAACGGGGGACAGGTGCCGCCGGGGAGCTGTTTTTT. It specifies CASSERGTGAAGELFF.

This chain links TRBV7-3 with TRBJ2-2; 10 bases map to TRBD2. CDR3 length equals 17 residues. V shed 1 base and J 3 bases; nucleotides not matched to a gene: 5. Germline V gives CDR1 SGHTA, CDR2 FQGTGA. CDR3 DNA sequence: TGTGCCAGCAGCTTAAAGGTCCTAGCGGGGGACACCGGGGAGCTGTTTTTT. The encoded protein is CASSLKVLAGDTGELFF.

The J gene is TRBJ2-6, the V gene TRBV30; no definite D call. Germline lookup yields CDR1 GTSNPN and CDR2 SVGIG (reference sequence). The length of the CDR3 is 14 residues. Trimming removed 3 bases from V and 2 bases from J, with 8 bases in between. The CDR3 bases are TGTGCCTGGAGCTACGGTACTGGGGCCAACGTCCTGACTTTC. The encoded protein is CAWSYGTGANVLTF.

The sample holds one count of this clone. The rearrangement joins TRBV7-2 to TRBJ1-4; a weak D match, TRBD1 (5 bases). Germline V CDR1 and CDR2: SGHTA, FQGNSA. CDR3 size: 14 residues. Trimming shortened V by 0 bases and J by 8 bases, and 10 bases separated the two germline ends. The CDR3 sequence: CASSLAAGREKLFF. The CDR3 DNA reads as TGTGCCAGCAGCTTAGCGGCAGGGAGGGAAAAACTGTTTTTT.